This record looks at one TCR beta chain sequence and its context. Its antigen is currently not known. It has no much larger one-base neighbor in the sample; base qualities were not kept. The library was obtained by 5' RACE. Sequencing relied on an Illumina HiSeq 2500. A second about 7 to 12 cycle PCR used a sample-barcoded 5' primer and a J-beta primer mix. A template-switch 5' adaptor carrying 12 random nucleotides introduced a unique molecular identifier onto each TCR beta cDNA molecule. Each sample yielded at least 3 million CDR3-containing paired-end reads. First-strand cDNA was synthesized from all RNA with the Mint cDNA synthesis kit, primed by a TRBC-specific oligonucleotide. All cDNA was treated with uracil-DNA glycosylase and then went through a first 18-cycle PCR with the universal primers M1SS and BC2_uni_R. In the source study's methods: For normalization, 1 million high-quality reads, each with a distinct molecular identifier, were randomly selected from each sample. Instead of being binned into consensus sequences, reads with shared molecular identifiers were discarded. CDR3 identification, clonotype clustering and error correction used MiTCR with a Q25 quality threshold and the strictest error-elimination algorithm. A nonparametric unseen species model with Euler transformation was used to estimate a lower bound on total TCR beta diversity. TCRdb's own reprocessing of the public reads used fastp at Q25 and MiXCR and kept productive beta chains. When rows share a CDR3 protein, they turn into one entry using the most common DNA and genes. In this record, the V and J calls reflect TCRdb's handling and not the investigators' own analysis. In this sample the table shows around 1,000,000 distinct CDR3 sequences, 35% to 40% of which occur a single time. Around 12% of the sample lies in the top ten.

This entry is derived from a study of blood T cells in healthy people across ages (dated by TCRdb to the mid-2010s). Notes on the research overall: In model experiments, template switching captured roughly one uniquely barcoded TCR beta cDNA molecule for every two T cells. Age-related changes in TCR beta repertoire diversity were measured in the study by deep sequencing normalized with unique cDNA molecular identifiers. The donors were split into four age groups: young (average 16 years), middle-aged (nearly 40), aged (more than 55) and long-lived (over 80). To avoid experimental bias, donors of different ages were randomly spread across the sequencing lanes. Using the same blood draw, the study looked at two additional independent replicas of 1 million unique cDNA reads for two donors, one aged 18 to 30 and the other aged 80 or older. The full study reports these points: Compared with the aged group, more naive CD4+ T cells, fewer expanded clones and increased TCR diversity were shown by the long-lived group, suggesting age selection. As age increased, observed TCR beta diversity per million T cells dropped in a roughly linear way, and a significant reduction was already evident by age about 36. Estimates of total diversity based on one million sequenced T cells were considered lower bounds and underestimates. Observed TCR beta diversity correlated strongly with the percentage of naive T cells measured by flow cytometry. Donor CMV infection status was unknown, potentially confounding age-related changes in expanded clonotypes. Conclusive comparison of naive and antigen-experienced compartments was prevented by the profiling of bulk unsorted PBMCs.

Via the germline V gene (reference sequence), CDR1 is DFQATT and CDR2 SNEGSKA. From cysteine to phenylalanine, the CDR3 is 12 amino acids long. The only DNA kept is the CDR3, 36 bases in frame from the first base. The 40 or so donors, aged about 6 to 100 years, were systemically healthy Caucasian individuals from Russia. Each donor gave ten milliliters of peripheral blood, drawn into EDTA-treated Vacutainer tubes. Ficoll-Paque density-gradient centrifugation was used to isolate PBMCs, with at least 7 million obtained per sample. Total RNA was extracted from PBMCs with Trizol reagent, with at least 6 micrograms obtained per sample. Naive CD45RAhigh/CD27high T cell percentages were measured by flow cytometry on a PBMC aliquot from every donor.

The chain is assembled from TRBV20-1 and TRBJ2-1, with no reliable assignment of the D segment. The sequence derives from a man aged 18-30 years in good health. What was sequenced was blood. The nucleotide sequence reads TGCACTGTGGGAAGTAGGCCCAATGAGCAGTTCTTC. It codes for CTVGSRPNEQFF.